The 15 T cell receptor beta chains listed next were all sequenced from one sample in a study of shared clonotypes between healthy human individuals (TCRdb year 2020). The method was the immunoSEQ multiplex PCR assay. TCRdb provides this immuneACCESS table in a form limited to in-frame rearrangements. Some clones are lacking; in checked studies, under half of them reflect an unresolved V gene, and why the rest are absent is not known. In this sample the table shows some 2,500,000 clones, approximately 90% of which occur a single time. About 0.36% of the sample is taken by the ten largest. Sequencing was carried out using naive CD4+ T cells from PBMCs. What this sample's cell subset or site label stands for: CD45RA+ positively selected. The receptors were gathered from a man aged 18 to 29 in good health. Some clones in this sample may be carry-over from other donors' samples.

J is TRBJ2-7 and V is TRBV19; 11 nucleotides match TRBD2. The CDR3 is made up of 15 amino acids. From germline, CDR1 is LNHDA and CDR2 SQIVND (reference sequence). V shed 5 bases, J shed 5 bases, and the junction held 8 bases outside the gene matches. The CDR3 loop is CASSENTSGRDEQYF. The CDR3 bases are TGTGCCAGTAGTGAAAACACTAGCGGGAGAGACGAGCAGTACTTC.

V and J are TRBV28 and TRBJ2-1; TRBD2 agrees at 7 bases. In germline, CDR1 is MDHEN, CDR2 SYDVKM. The CDR3 runs 15 residues. Unmatched junction bases numbered 3, after V lost 4 bases and J lost 0 bases. The CDR3 is CASSSSGNSYNEQFF. The CDR3, as DNA: TGTGCCAGCAGTTCTAGCGGAAACTCCTACAATGAGCAGTTCTTC.

V and J are TRBV7-9 and TRBJ2-3; 7 bases match TRBD1. Germline CDR1 is SEHNR and CDR2 is FQNEAQ (reference sequence). Trimming cost V 5 bases and J 4 bases; bases outside gene matches: 9. This CDR3 contains 15 residues. This chain's CDR3 is CASSPHWDSSDTQYF. In DNA, the CDR3 is TGTGCCAGCAGCCCTCATTGGGACAGTTCAGATACGCAGTATTTT.

In this sample, this clone turned up once. The J gene is TRBJ2-2, the V gene TRBV28; 8 bases line up with TRBD2. With 7 bases clipped from V and 2 bases from J, the junction kept 12 bases outside the gene matches. CDR3 length: 17 amino acids. Germline CDR1 and CDR2: MDHEN and SYDVKM. Here the CDR3 DNA reads TGTGCCAGCACCCCCTCGCTCGGACTAGCCAACACCGGGGAGCTGTTTTTT. Encoded protein: CASTPSLGLANTGELFF.

In this sample, this clone turned up a few times. The V call is TRBV6-5, the J call TRBJ1-2, with 7 bases that match TRBD1. Unmatched junction bases numbered 10, after V lost 4 bases and J lost 5 bases. The CDR3 is 15 amino acids. Germline lookup yields CDR1 MNHEY and CDR2 SVGAGI. CDR3 loop: CASSSLPARGYGYTF. The CDR3 nucleotides read TGTGCCAGCAGTTCCCTCCCCGCCAGGGGGTATGGCTACACCTTC.

This chain uses TRBV9 with TRBJ1-1; D gene uncertain. The CDR3 is 13 residues long. Trimming left V 4 bases short and J 0 bases short, with 7 bases between. Per germline, CDR1 SGDLS and CDR2 YYNGEE. The CDR3 coding sequence is TGTGCCAGCAGCTCCAAGGTGAACACTGAAGCTTTCTTT. Its protein is CASSSKVNTEAFF.

A single count supports this clone. CDR3 in amino acids: CATGLLDSGEANTGELFF. The CDR3 DNA reads TGTGCCACCGGACTGTTGGACTCAGGTGAGGCGAACACCGGGGAGCTGTTTTTT. The chain employs TRBV5-3 and TRBJ2-2; D is possibly TRBD2 (5 bases). TRBV5-3 is flagged as an ORF with uncertain function. This CDR3 comprises 18 residues. The V end lost 9 bases, the J end lost 0 bases, and 24 bases lay between the germline ends.

The chain recombines TRBV5-1 with TRBJ2-5; 11 positions agree with TRBD1. The junction had 16 bases not matched to a gene; V was cut back by 4 bases and J by 5 bases. Germline-derived CDR1 and CDR2 are SGHRS and YFSETQ. The CDR3 is 18 residues long. The CDR3 sequence: CASSPFRRDRGKNETQYF. DNA of the CDR3: TGCGCCAGCAGCCCTTTTCGAAGGGACAGGGGGAAGAATGAGACCCAGTACTTC. The full variable domain, rest sourced from reference TRBV5-1 and TRBJ2-5, is KAGVTQTPRYLIKTRGQQVTLSCSPISGHRSVSWYQQTPGQGLQFLFEYFSETQRNKGNFPGRFSGRQFSNSRSEMNVSTLELGDSALYLCASSPFRRDRGKNETQYFGPGTRLLVL.

This chain uses TRBV5-1 with TRBJ2-4; 7 bases match TRBD1. The CDR3 runs to 16 residues. CDR1 SGHRS and CDR2 YFSETQ come from the germline V gene. J lost 3 bases, V lost 4 bases, and 10 bases had no gene match. The CDR3 is CASSPSQGRGKNIQYF. In nucleotides, the CDR3 is TGCGCCAGCAGCCCCTCACAGGGGAGAGGCAAAAACATTCAGTACTTC.

The sample holds one count of this clone. V and J are TRBV5-1 and TRBJ1-4, with 7 bases fitting TRBD1. Looked up from germline, CDR1 is SGHRS and CDR2 is YFSETQ. The CDR3 loop spans 15 amino acids. V lost 4 bases to trimming and J lost 2 bases; unmatched junction nucleotides: 5. CDR3 residues: CASSPGTATNEKLFF. The CDR3 DNA reads as TGCGCCAGCAGCCCCGGGACAGCGACTAATGAAAAACTGTTTTTT.

The J gene is TRBJ1-4, the V gene TRBV11-2; D gene uncertain. Trimming left V 5 bases short and J 0 bases short, with 10 bases between. The germline V gene has CDR1 SGHAT and CDR2 FQNNGV. The CDR3 has 15 residues. In DNA, the CDR3 is TGTGCCAGCAGCGTTTCAGGAACAACTAATGAAAAACTGTTTTTT. Translating gives CASSVSGTTNEKLFF.

V is TRBV28 and J is TRBJ1-1, with 11 bases identical to TRBD1. The V segment lost 4 bases and the J segment 1 base; nucleotides outside the gene matches: 5. This CDR3 is built from 16 residues. Germline CDR1 and CDR2: MDHEN and SYDVKM. Written as DNA, the CDR3 is TGTGCCAGCAGTTCGGACAGGGGGCTTGGGAACACTGAAGCTTTCTTT. It codes for CASSSDRGLGNTEAFF.

The J gene is TRBJ1-3, the V gene TRBV25-1; D remains unclear. The CDR3 is made up of 16 amino acids. Germline CDR1 reads MGHDK; CDR2 reads SYGVNS. The V end lost 7 bases, the J end lost 0 bases, and 16 bases lay between the germline ends. The CDR3 DNA reads as TGTGCCAGCAACGGAGCGGAGGCCTCCTCTGGAAACACCATATATTTT. This codes for CASNGAEASSGNTIYF. Full variable domain (rest looked up from reference TRBV25-1 and TRBJ1-3): EADIYQTPRYLVIGTGKKITLECSQTMGHDKMYWYQQDPGMELHLIHYSYGVNSTEKGDLSSESTVSRIRTEHFPLTLESARPSHTSQYLCASNGAEASSGNTIYFGEGSWLTVV.

The chain carries TRBV7-3 and TRBJ2-3; D may be TRBD2 (5 bases). Germline CDR1 and CDR2: SGHTA and FQGTGA. The ends were cut back, 5 bases at V and 0 bases at J, with 9 bases in the middle. The CDR3 is made up of 14 amino acids. The CDR3 loop reads CASSPGMSTDTQYF. DNA for the CDR3: TGTGCCAGCAGCCCCGGGATGAGCACAGATACGCAGTATTTT. The full variable domain, its missing parts supplied by reference TRBV7-3 and TRBJ2-3, is GAGVSQTPSNKVTEKGKYVELRCDPISGHTALYWYRQSLGQGPEFLIYFQGTGAADDSGLPNDRFFAVRPEGSVSTLKIQRTERGDSAVYLCASSPGMSTDTQYFGPGTRLTVL.

The CDR3 loop reads CASSEKVGGRSNQPQHF. The CDR3 nucleotides read TGTGCCAGCAGTGAAAAAGTTGGGGGTAGGAGCAATCAGCCCCAGCATTTT. V and J are TRBV6-1 and TRBJ1-5, with D possibly TRBD1 on 5 matching bases. Trimming left V 2 bases short and J 1 base short, with 15 bases between. This CDR3 contains 17 residues. Per the germline V gene, CDR1 is MNHNS and CDR2 is SASEGT.